Below, one T cell receptor beta chain is given with its context. This sample was taken from a study of shared T cell receptors in the human thymus. Sequenced by immunoSEQ multiplex PCR; TCRdb stores in-frame clones only, minus some. This table holds hundreds of thousands of clones, approximately 85% found once. Germline V lookup: CDR1 SGHTA, CDR2 FQGNSA. Trimming at V came to 5 bases and at J to 5 bases, leaving 17 bases not matched to a gene. CDR3 length equals 17 residues. The same specimen was also included in a second study, on human thymus T cells. That publication notes: Resected material from corrective heart surgery provided the thymus tissue analysed. Thymic as well as blood repertoires seemed to favor certain V and J genes unevenly. Unrelated individuals were reported by related research to share highly overlapping thymic repertoires.

This sequence was found in a girl under three years old with a congenital heart defect. Sequenced input: thymocytes. The gene calls are TRBV7-2 and TRBJ1-1, with 7 positions matching TRBD1. Here the CDR3 DNA reads TGTGCCAGCAGCCCCGGCCCCTACAGGGGAAAGGAGACTGAAGCTTTCTTT. It specifies CASSPGPYRGKETEAFF.